The 12 T cell receptor beta chains in this list originate from one sample, sequenced in a study of CD8 T cells in ankylosing spondylitis. General observations from the study: Within ankylosing spondylitis blood, a TCR beta motif made up of seven to nine highly homologous variants appeared to be characteristic.

Each CDR3 protein is one row after TCRdb ran MiXCR on the 5' RACE reads. The sample holds about 840,000 distinct CDR3 sequences, about an eighth seen once. No antigen is known for these receptors. The specimen was blood, either unsorted or a sorted T cell fraction (not recorded which). The receptor set was obtained from a male donor with ankylosing spondylitis.

This clonotype was seen only a few times. J is TRBJ2-5 and V is TRBV5-1, with 11 bases that match TRBD2. V shed 4 bases, J shed 5 bases, and the junction held 10 bases outside the gene matches. The CDR3 loop spans 16 amino acids. CDR1 SGHRS and CDR2 YFSETQ come from the germline V gene. In nucleotides, the CDR3 is TGCGCCAGCAGCCAACAAACTAGCGGGAGTTCGGAGACCCAGTACTTC. This translates into CASSQQTSGSSETQYF.

This clonotype has just a few counts. This chain joins TRBV28 and TRBJ2-5, with D perhaps matching TRBD1 (6 bases). With 6 bases removed from V and 4 bases from J, the gap between germline ends came to 15 bases. The CDR3 has 14 residues. CDR1 is MDHEN and CDR2 is SYDVKM in the germline V gene. The chain's CDR3 is CASSSTGIGETQYF. The CDR3 DNA reads TGTGCCAGCAGCTCTACAGGGATTGGAGAGACCCAGTACTTC.

This chain joins TRBV24-1 and TRBJ1-5; 8 bases match TRBD1. CDR1 KGHDR and CDR2 SFDVKD come from the germline V gene. The V and J ends lost 2 bases and 1 base, in that order; junction bases with no gene match: 6. The CDR3 loop spans 17 amino acids. The CDR3 DNA follows: TGTGCCACCAGTGATTCAGGGGGCCGAGAGAGCAATCAGCCCCAGCATTTT. The encoded protein is CATSDSGGRESNQPQHF.

This clonotype was seen a few times. The CDR3 sequence: CSARDQTAYGYTF. The CDR3 nucleotides read TGCAGTGCTAGAGATCAAACAGCCTATGGCTACACCTTC. The rearrangement joins TRBV20-1 to TRBJ1-2; D remains ambiguous. The CDR3 spans 13 residues. Germline V gene sequence: CDR1 DFQATT, CDR2 SNEGSKA (reference sequence). With 0 bases removed from V and 4 bases from J, the gap between germline ends came to 9 bases.

The chain links TRBV20-1 to TRBJ2-1, with 8 bases lining up with TRBD1. The CDR3 has 14 amino acids. Germline trimming cut 5 bases from V and 11 bases from J; bases unmatched to any gene: 14. From germline, CDR1 is DFQATT and CDR2 SNEGSKA (reference sequence). Written as DNA, the CDR3 is TGCAGTGCTCCCCGACAGGGGAGTCCACAGAAGCAGTTCTTC. Its translation is CSAPRQGSPQKQFF.

A few counts support this clonotype. The chain is built from TRBV15 and TRBJ1-1; 10 bases match TRBD1. There are 15 residues in the CDR3. V trimming: 0 bases; J trimming: 3 bases; junction bases outside the gene matches: 1. The germline V gene has CDR1 LNHNV and CDR2 YYDKDF (reference sequence). The chain's CDR3 is CATSRDGTGDTEAFF. DNA for the CDR3: TGTGCCACCAGCAGAGACGGGACAGGGGACACTGAAGCTTTCTTT.

V and J are TRBV5-5 and TRBJ2-5; D ambiguous. V was clipped by 4 bases and J by 5 bases, with 12 bases between them. Germline V lookup: CDR1 SGHKS, CDR2 YYEKEE (reference sequence). The CDR3 consists of 13 residues. The CDR3 spells CASSLPSGETQYF. The CDR3 DNA follows: TGTGCCAGCAGCCTACCGAGTGGTGAGACCCAGTACTTC.

J is TRBJ1-1 and V is TRBV5-1; D is unclear. The CDR3 runs to 13 residues. V shed 0 bases and J shed 6 bases, with 9 bases lying between them. Germline assignment: CDR1 SGHRS and CDR2 YFSETQ. The CDR3 loop is CASSLVHGSEAFF. DNA of the CDR3: TGCGCCAGCAGCTTGGTTCATGGGTCTGAAGCTTTCTTT.

This chain links TRBV4-3 with TRBJ2-3; D gene uncertain. V gave up 0 bases and J gave up 2 bases, with 12 bases separating them. This CDR3 contains 16 residues. CDR1 LGHNA and CDR2 YSLEER come from the germline V gene. The CDR3 DNA reads TGCGCCAGCAGCCAAGAGGCGGCCCCCAACACAGATACGCAGTATTTT. This encodes CASSQEAAPNTDTQYF.

This clonotype was counted many times. The chain has TRBV20-1 and TRBJ1-1; 7 bases map to TRBD1. V lost 6 bases, J lost 1 base, and 11 bases stayed unmatched. The germline V gene has CDR1 DFQATT and CDR2 SNEGSKA (reference sequence). The CDR3 spans 15 residues. The CDR3 DNA reads as TGCAGTGCCCTACCGGGACAGTTTACGAACACTGAAGCTTTCTTT. It translates to CSALPGQFTNTEAFF.

This clonotype has more than one count but fewer than ten. The gene calls are TRBV6-1 and TRBJ2-3, with 9 bases identical to TRBD1. This CDR3 spans 15 amino acids. The trim removed 5 bases at V and 3 bases at J, leaving 6 bases unmatched. From germline, CDR1 is MNHNS and CDR2 SASEGT. As DNA, the CDR3 is TGTGCCAGCAGTCTAGACAGGGGGAGAACAGATACGCAGTATTTT. Its translation: CASSLDRGRTDTQYF.

This clonotype was seen more than once but under ten times. The V gene is TRBV20-1, the J gene TRBJ2-7; D perhaps matches TRBD2 (6 bases). Trimming shortened V by 6 bases and J by 6 bases, and 15 bases separated the two germline ends. The CDR3 contains 12 residues. The germline gives CDR1 DFQATT, CDR2 SNEGSKA (reference sequence). The CDR3 region has the DNA TGCAGTGCCTCACAGACTAGTCCCGAGCAGTACTTC. Its translation: CSASQTSPEQYF.